One TCR beta chain is described in this entry. The antigen remains unidentified. The trim removed 5 bases at V and 6 bases at J, leaving 11 bases unmatched. The CDR3 has 18 residues. Germline CDR1 PRHDT, CDR2 FYEKMQ (reference sequence). The data originate from a study of spatial heterogeneity in lung cancer. Across the study: Mean representation of each unique TCR and UMI combination in the raw reads exceeded 8.5 occurrences. General observations from the study: Blood contained ubiquitous expanded tumor TCRs more at resection than at follow-up.

Noted time point: sample taken at primary tumor resection. Whole RNA from tumor, nontumor lung or frozen PBMC was sequenced unsorted. Patients with untreated early-stage non-small cell lung cancer, numbering 72, were the donors. In the library, each TCR cDNA molecule bore its own unique molecular identifier. In TCRdb, the 5' RACE reads were re-called with MiXCR into one record per CDR3 protein. The data contain approximately 47,000 distinct CDR3 sequences, around 7.6% of them seen just once; the ten biggest clones take up 10% to 15%. V and J are TRBV13 and TRBJ2-1; the match to TRBD2 covers 15 bases. The sequencing used PBMCs, collected at surgery. The receptor's source is a female donor with early-stage non-small cell lung cancer. The CDR3 DNA reads TGTGCCAGCAGCGCACAGGGACTAGCGGGGGGCCTTTTCAATGAGCAGTTCTTC. Protein: CASSAQGLAGGLFNEQFF.